The source of this TCR beta chain is a study of regulatory T cells in long-lasting Graves disease. Findings and caveats of the study: Gene preferences differed: TRBV28, TRBJ1-2, TRBJ2-5 in persistent cases.

Building the TCR beta libraries relied on iRepertoire HTBI primers, and CDR3 regions underwent Arm-PCR. TCRdb ran MiXCR on the multiplex PCR reads and lists one entry per CDR3 protein. The profile shows about half a million distinct CDR3 sequences, around 11% of them singletons. The time point here: newly diagnosed GD, antithyroid drugs for less than 3 months. Researchers made the TCR library from RNA that was extracted from PBMCs. This clonotype showed up many times. Its antigen remains unknown. Trimming cost V 1 base and J 6 bases; bases outside gene matches: 2. The CDR3 has 13 amino acids. Germline V gene sequence: CDR1 MNHEY, CDR2 SMNVEV (reference sequence). This sample was shared with a second study, whose subject was T cells in Graves' hyperthyroidism and ophthalmopathy. This second report adds: These patients, aged 18 to 65, had recently diagnosed hyperthyroidism lasting under 2 months.

The sample in question was peripheral blood mononuclear cells (PBMCs), obtained at new diagnosis, from a patient treated with antithyroid drugs. This clonotype originated in a woman between 25 and 40 years old with Graves disease. The chain is built from TRBV27 and TRBJ2-7; 8 nucleotides line up with TRBD1. The CDR3 reads CASSLWDRSEQYF. The CDR3 DNA follows: TGTGCCAGCAGTTTATGGGACAGGAGCGAGCAGTACTTC.